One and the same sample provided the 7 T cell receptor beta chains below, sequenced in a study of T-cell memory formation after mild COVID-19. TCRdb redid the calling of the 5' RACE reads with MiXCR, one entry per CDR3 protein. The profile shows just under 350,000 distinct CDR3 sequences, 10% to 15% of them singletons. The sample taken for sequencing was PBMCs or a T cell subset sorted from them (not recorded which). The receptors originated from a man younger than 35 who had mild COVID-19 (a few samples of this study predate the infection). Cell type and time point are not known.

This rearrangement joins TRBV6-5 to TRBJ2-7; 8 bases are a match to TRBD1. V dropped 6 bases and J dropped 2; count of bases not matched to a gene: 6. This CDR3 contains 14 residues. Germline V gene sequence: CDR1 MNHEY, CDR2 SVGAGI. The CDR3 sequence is CASSPGGTPYEQYF. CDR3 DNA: TGTGCCAGCAGCCCAGGGGGCACACCCTACGAGCAGTACTTC.

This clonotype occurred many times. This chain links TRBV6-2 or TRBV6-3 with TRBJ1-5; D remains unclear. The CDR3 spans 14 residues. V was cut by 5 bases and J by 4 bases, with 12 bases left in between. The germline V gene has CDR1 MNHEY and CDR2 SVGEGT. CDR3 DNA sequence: TGTGCCAGCAGTAAAGGAGGGATGAATCAGCCCCAGCATTTT. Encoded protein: CASSKGGMNQPQHF.

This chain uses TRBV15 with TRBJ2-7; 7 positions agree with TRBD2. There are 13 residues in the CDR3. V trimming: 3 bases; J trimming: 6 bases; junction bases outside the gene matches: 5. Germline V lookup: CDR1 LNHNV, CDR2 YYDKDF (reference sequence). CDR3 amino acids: CATSRRGNTEQYF. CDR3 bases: TGTGCCACCAGCAGGCGGGGGAACACCGAGCAGTACTTC.

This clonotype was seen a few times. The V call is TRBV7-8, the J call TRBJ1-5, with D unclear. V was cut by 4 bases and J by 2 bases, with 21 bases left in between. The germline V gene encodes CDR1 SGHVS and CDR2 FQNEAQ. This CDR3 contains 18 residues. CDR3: CASSYGRSLGGGNQPQHF. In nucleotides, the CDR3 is TGTGCCAGCAGCTACGGACGTAGTTTGGGCGGCGGCAATCAGCCCCAGCATTTT.

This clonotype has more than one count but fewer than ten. The DNA for the CDR3 is TGTGCCAGCAGCCTCAAGAACTCTGGAAACATTCAGTACTTC. It encodes CASSLKNSGNIQYF. The rearrangement links TRBV7-2 to TRBJ2-4; D gene unclear. The germline gives CDR1 SGHTA, CDR2 FQGNSA. This CDR3 contains 14 residues. V was trimmed by 5 bases and J by 6 bases, leaving 14 bases between them.

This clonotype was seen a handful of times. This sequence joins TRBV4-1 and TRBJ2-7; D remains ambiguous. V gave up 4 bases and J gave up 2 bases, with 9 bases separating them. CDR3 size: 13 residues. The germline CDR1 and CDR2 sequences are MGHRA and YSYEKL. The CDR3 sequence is CASSPAATYEQYV. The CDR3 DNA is TGCGCCAGCAGCCCCGCGGCCACCTACGAGCAGTACGTC.

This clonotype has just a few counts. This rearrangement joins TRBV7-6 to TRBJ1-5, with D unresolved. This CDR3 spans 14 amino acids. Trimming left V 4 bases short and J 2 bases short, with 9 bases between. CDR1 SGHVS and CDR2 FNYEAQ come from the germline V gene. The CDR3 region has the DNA TGTGCCAGCAGCTCAGACGGCGGCAATCAGCCCCAGCATTTT. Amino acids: CASSSDGGNQPQHF.